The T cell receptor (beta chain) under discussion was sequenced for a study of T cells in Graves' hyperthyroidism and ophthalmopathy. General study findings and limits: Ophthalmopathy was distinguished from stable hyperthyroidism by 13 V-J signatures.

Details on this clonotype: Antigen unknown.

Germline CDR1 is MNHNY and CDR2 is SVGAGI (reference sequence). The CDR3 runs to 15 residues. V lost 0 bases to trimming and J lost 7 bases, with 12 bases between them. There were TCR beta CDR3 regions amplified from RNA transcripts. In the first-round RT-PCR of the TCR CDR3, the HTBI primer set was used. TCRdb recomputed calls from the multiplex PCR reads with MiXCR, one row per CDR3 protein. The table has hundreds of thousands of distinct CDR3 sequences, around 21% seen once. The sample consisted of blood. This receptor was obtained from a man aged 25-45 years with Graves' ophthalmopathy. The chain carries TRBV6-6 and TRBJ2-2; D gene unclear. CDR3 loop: CASSYSSHIVGELFF. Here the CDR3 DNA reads TGTGCCAGCAGTTACTCGAGCCACATTGTCGGGGAGCTGTTTTTT.